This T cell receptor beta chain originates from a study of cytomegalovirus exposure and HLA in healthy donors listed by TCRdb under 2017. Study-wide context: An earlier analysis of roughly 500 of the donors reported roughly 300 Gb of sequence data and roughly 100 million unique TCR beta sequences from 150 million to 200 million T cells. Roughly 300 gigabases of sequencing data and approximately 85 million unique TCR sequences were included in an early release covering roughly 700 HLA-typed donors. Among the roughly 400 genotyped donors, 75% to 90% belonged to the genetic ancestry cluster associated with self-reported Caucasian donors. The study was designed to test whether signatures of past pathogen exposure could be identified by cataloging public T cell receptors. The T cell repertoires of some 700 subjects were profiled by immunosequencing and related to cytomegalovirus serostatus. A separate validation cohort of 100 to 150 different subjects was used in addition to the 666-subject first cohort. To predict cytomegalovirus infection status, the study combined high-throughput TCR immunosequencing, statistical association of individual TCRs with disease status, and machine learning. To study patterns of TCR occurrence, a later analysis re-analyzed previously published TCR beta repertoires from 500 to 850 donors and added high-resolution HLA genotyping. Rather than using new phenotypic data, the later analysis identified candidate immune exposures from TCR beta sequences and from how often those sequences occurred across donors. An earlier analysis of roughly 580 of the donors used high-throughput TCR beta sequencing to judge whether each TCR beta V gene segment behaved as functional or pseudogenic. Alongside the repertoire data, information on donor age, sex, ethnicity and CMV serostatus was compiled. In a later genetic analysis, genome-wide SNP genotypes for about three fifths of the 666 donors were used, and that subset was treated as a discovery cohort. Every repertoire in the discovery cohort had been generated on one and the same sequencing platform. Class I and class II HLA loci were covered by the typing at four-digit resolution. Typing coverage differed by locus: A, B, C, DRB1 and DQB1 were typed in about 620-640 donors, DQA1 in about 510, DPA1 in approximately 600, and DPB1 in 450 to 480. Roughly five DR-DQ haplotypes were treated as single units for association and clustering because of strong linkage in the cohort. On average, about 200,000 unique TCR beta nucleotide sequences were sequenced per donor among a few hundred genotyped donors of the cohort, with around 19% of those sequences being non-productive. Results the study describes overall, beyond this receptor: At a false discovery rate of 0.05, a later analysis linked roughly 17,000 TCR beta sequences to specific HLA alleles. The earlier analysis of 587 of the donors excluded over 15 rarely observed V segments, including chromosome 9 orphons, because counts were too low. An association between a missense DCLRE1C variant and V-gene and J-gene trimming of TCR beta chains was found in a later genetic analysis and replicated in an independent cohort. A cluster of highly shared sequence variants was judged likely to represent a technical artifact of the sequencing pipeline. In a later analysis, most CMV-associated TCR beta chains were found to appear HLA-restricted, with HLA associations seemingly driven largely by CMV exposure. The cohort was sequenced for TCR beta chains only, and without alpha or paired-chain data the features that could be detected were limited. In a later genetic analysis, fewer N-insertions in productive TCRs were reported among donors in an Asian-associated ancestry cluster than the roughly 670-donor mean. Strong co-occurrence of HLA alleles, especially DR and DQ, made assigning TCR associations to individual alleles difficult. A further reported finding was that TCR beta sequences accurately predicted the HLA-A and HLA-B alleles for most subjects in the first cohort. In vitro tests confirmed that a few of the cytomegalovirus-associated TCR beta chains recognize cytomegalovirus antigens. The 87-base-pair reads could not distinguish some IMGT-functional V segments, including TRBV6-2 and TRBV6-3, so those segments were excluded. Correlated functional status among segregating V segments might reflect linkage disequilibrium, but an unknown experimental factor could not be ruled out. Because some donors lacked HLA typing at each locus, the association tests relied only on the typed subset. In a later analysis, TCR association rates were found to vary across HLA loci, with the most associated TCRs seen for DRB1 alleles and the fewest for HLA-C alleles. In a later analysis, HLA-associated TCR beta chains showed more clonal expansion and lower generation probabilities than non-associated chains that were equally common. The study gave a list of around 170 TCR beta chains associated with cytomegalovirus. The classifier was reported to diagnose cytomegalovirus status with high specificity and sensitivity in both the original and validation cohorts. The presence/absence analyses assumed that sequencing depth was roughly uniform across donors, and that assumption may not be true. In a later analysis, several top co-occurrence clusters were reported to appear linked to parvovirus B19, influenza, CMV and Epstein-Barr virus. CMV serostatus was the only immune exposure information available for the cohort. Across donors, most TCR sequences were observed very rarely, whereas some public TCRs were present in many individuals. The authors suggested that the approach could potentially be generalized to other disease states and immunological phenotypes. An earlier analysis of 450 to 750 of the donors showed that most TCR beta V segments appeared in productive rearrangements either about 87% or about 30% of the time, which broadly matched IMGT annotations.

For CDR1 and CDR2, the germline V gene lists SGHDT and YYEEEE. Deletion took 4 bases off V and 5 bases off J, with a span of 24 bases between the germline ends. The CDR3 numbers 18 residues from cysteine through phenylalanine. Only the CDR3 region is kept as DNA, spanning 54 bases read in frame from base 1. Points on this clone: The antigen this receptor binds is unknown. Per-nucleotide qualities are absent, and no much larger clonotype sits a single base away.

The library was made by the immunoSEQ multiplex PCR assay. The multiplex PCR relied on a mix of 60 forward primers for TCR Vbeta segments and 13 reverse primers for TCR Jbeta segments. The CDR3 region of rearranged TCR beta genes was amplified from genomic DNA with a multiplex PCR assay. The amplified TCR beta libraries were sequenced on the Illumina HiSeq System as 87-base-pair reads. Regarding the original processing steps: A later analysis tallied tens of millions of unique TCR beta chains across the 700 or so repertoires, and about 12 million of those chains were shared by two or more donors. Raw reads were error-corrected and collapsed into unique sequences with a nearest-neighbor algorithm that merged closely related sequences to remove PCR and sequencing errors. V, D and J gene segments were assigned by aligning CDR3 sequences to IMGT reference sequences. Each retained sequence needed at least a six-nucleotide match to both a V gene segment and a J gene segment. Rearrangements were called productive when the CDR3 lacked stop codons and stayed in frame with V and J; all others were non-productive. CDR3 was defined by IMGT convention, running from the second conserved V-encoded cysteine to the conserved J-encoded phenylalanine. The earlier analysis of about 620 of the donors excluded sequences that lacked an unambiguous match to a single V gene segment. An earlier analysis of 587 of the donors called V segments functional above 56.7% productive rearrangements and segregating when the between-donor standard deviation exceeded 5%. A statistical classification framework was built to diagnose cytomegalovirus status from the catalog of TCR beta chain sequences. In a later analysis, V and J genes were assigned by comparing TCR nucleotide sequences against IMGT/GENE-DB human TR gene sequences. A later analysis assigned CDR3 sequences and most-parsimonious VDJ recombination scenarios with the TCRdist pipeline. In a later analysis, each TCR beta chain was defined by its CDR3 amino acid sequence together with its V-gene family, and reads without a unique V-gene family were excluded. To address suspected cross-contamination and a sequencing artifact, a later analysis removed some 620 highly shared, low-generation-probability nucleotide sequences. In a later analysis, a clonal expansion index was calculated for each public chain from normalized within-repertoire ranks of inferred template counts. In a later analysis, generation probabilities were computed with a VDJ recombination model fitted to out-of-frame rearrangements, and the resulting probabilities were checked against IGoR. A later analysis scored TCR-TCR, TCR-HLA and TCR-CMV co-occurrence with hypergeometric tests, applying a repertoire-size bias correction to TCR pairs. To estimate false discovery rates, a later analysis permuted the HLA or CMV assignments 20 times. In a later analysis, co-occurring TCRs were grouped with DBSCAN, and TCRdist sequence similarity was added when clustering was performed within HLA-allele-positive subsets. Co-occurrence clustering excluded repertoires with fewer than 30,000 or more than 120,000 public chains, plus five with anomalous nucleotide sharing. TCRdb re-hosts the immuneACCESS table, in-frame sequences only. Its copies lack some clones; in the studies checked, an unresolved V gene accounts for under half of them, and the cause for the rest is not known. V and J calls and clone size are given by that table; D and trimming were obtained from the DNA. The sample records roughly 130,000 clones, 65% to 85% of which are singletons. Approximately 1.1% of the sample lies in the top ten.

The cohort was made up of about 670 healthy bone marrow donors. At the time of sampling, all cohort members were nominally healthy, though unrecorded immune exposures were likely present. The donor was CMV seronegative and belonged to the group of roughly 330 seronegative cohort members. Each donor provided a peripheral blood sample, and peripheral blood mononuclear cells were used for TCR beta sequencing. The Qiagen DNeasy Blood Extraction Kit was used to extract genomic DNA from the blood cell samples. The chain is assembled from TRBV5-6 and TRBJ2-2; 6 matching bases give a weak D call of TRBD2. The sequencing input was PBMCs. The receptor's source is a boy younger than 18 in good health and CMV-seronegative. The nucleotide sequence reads TGTGCCAGCAGCCCAAGCCGGAAGACGAGACTAGAAACCGGGGAGCTGTTTTTT. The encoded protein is CASSPSRKTRLETGELFF. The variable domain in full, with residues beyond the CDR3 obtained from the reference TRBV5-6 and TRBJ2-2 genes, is DAGVTQSPTHLIKTRGQQVTLRCSPKSGHDTVSWYQQALGQGPQFIFQYYEEEERQRGNFPDRFSGHQFPNYSSELNVNALLLGDSALYLCASSPSRKTRLETGELFFGEGSRLTVL.